Below are 7 T cell receptor beta chains sequenced from a single sample in a study of cytomegalovirus exposure and HLA in healthy donors. Both 60 Vbeta primers and 13 Jbeta primers went into the PCR. Method: immunoSEQ multiplex PCR; TCRdb's copy keeps in-frame clones and lacks some. This sample has more than 250,000 clones, with roughly 89% found just once. Sample: PBMCs. The receptors originated from a woman between 18 and 29 years old in good health and CMV-seronegative.

As DNA, the CDR3 is TGTGCCAGCAGCTTAGTAACAGTGATGAACACTGAAGCTTTCTTT. Translating it yields CASSLVTVMNTEAFF. The chain couples TRBV11-2 to TRBJ1-1, with D unresolved. Per the germline V gene, CDR1 is SGHAT and CDR2 is FQNNGV. V lost 1 base to trimming and J lost 0 bases, with 9 bases between them. The CDR3 is 15 residues long.

This rearrangement joins TRBV21-1 to TRBJ1-1; TRBD1, the table's D call, lacks a check against the DNA. TRBV21-1 is a listed pseudogene. The CDR3 covers 14 residues. The CDR3 is CASRVNRESTEAFF. In DNA, the CDR3 is TGTGCCAGCAGAGTAAACAGGGAATCTACTGAAGCTTTCTTT.

The table lists this clone with a count of one. The rearrangement links TRBV18 to TRBJ1-5; 9 bases fit TRBD1. Germline CDR1 and CDR2: KGHSH and LQKENI. The V segment lost 3 bases and the J segment 5 bases; nucleotides outside the gene matches: 5. The CDR3 length is 15 residues. This CDR3 is CASSPTGGQDQPQHF. The DNA of the CDR3 is TGTGCCAGCTCACCCACAGGGGGCCAGGATCAGCCCCAGCATTTT.

V is TRBV9 and J is TRBJ2-7, with 8 bases identical to TRBD2. Germline V CDR1 and CDR2: SGDLS, YYNGEE. The V segment lost 0 bases and the J segment 2 bases; nucleotides outside the gene matches: 13. The CDR3 is 18 residues long. The CDR3 DNA follows: TGTGCCAGCAGCGTAGGGGGTGGAGCGGGGGTCTTTACCTACGAGCAGTACTTC. It codes for CASSVGGGAGVFTYEQYF.

This clone has a single count. The V gene is TRBV6-5, the J gene TRBJ2-3; TRBD2 matches at 9 bases. Germline V gene data show CDR1 as MNHEY and CDR2 as SVGAGI. With V trimmed by 6 bases and J by 3 bases, 7 bases remained unmatched. CDR3 size: 15 residues. CDR3 sequence reads: CASSSSGGGTDTQYF. DNA of the CDR3: TGTGCCAGCAGCAGTAGCGGGGGTGGGACAGATACGCAGTATTTT.

CDR3 nucleotide sequence: TGTGCCAGCAGTACCCCCCCCGGGACAGGGGGCCAAGAGACCCAGTACTTC. Translation gives CASSTPPGTGGQETQYF. This chain uses TRBV2 with TRBJ2-5, with 11 nucleotides matching TRBD1. CDR1 and CDR2 from the germline V gene are SNHLY and FYNNEI. The CDR3 spans 17 residues. Losses at the gene ends were 5 bases for V and 1 base for J; bases not matched to a gene: 9.

This clone occurred a few times. The chain carries TRBV6-5 and TRBJ2-5; 11 bases line up with TRBD1. CDR1 and CDR2 (germline): MNHEY, SVGAGI. The trim removed 1 base at V and 6 bases at J, leaving 4 bases unmatched. The CDR3 runs to 15 residues. The chain's CDR3 is CASSYYGQGAKTQYF. For the CDR3, the DNA is TGTGCCAGCAGTTACTATGGACAGGGGGCAAAGACCCAGTACTTC.